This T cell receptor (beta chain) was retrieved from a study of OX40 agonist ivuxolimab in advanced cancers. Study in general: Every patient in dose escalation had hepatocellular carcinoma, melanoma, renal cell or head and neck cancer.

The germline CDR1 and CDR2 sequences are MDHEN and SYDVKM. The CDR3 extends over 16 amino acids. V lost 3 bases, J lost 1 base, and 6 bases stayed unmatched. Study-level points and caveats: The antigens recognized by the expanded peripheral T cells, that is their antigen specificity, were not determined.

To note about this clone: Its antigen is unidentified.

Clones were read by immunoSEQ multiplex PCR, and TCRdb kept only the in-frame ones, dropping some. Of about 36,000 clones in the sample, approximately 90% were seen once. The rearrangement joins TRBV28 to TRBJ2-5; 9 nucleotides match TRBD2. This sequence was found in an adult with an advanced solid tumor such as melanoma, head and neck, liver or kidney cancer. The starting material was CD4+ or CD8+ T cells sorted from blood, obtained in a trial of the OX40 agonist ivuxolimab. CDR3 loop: CASSFLAGEGQETQYF. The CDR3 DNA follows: TGTGCCAGCAGTTTCTTAGCGGGAGAGGGCCAAGAGACCCAGTACTTC.